The sample holds many counts of the clone carrying this TCR beta chain. Its specificity is unknown. This entry comes from a study of neurological immune-mediated disorders. General study results and limits: In multiple sclerosis patients, the repertoire cluster was unrelated to clinical or MRI findings. No CDR3 amino acid sequences were shared by expanded clones across subjects, suggesting private repertoires in all groups.

Germline values: CDR1 SGHVS, CDR2 FNYEAQ. J was trimmed by 5 bases and V by 1 base; bases with no gene match: 3. This CDR3 spans 14 amino acids. By 5'RACE with 10-nucleotide random UMIs, the cDNA was made. TCRdb ran MiXCR on the 5' RACE reads and lists one entry per CDR3 protein. The profile shows about 89,000 distinct CDR3 sequences, 2.5% to 3% of them singletons. Sample: PBMCs. This TCR was recovered from a woman younger than 45 with multiple sclerosis. The rearrangement links TRBV7-6 to TRBJ2-7, with 9 bases that match TRBD1. CDR3 in amino acids: CASSLGQGVNEQYF. The CDR3, as DNA: TGTGCCAGCAGCTTAGGACAGGGGGTCAACGAGCAGTACTTC.